These T cell receptor beta chains were read from a single sample in a study of blood T cell repertoires in COVID-19. Sequenced by immunoSEQ multiplex PCR; TCRdb stores in-frame clones only, minus some. In the table there are roughly 100,000 clones, over 70% of which are singletons. Sequencing was carried out using peripheral blood. These receptor sequences come from a man at least 80 years old with acute or convalescent COVID-19. CDR3s include the opening cysteine and the closing phenylalanine or tryptophan. Fields, in order: D gene, clone size, V gene, J gene, CDR3 DNA, CDR3 protein. A D gene is named only where the DNA matches it firmly. Not all rows give a size; the values are once, few, many and, for expanded clones, a class.

d_gene: TRBD1; abundance: NA; v_gene: TRBV7-9; j_gene: TRBJ2-5; CDR3nt: TGTGCCAGCAGCCCCGGGACAGGGGGTCAAGAGACCCAGTACTTC; CDR3aa: CASSPGTGGQETQYF
d_gene: TRBD2; abundance: once; v_gene: TRBV3-1/TRBV3-2; j_gene: TRBJ2-7; CDR3nt: TGTGCCAGCAGCCGGGAGGGGACCTACGAGCAGTACTTC; CDR3aa: CASSREGTYEQYF
d_gene: NA; abundance: NA; v_gene: TRBV12-3/TRBV12-4; j_gene: TRBJ1-1; CDR3nt: TGTGCCAGCAGATCCAGGGGGAACACTGAAGCTTTCTTT; CDR3aa: CASRSRGNTEAFF
d_gene: TRBD2; abundance: NA; v_gene: TRBV7-8; j_gene: TRBJ2-3; CDR3nt: TGTGCCAGCAGCGGACCCGAACCCGGGGGGGCAGCAGATACGCAGTATTTT; CDR3aa: CASSGPEPGGAADTQYF
d_gene: TRBD1; abundance: NA; v_gene: TRBV28; j_gene: TRBJ2-5; CDR3nt: TGTGCCAGCAACCTCCCGGGGGCAGGGGGCCGAGAGACCCAGTACTTC; CDR3aa: CASNLPGAGGRETQYF
d_gene: NA; abundance: once; v_gene: TRBV3-1/TRBV3-2; j_gene: TRBJ1-6; CDR3nt: TGTGCCAGCAGCCAAGATCTAACAGGAATCCCTAATTCACCCCTCCACTTT; CDR3aa: CASSQDLTGIPNSPLHF
d_gene: NA; abundance: NA; v_gene: TRBV7-7; j_gene: TRBJ2-6; CDR3nt: TGTGCCAGCAGCTTAGCAATCGTGACAAGAAGCCTTGGGGCCAACGTCCTGACTTTC; CDR3aa: CASSLAIVTRSLGANVLTF
d_gene: NA; abundance: NA; v_gene: TRBV11-2; j_gene: TRBJ1-4; CDR3nt: TGTGCCAGCAGCCTGGCTACAGGGTATGAAAAACTGTTTTTT; CDR3aa: CASSLATGYEKLFF
d_gene: NA; abundance: NA; v_gene: TRBV11-2; j_gene: TRBJ2-7; CDR3nt: TGTGCCAGCAGCTTAGTATCGGTGGGCTCAACCTACGAGCAGTACTTC; CDR3aa: CASSLVSVGSTYEQYF
d_gene: TRBD1; abundance: NA; v_gene: TRBV3-1/TRBV3-2; j_gene: TRBJ1-1; CDR3nt: TGTGCCAGCAGCCGGACAGGGGGGTCTGAAGCTTTCTTT; CDR3aa: CASSRTGGSEAFF
d_gene: NA; abundance: NA; v_gene: TRBV10-1; j_gene: TRBJ1-1; CDR3nt: TGCGCCAGCAGTGGCGGAGCGAACACTGAAGCTTTCTTT; CDR3aa: CASSGGANTEAFF
d_gene: NA; abundance: NA; v_gene: TRBV14; j_gene: TRBJ2-2; CDR3nt: TGTGCCAGCAGCGTGAGACAGCACACCGGGGAGCTGTTTTTT; CDR3aa: CASSVRQHTGELFF
d_gene: NA; abundance: NA; v_gene: TRBV11-3; j_gene: TRBJ2-3; CDR3nt: TGTGCCAGCAGCTTAGAGGGGCGCACAGATACGCAGTATTTT; CDR3aa: CASSLEGRTDTQYF
d_gene: TRBD1; abundance: NA; v_gene: TRBV4-3; j_gene: TRBJ1-3; CDR3nt: TGCGCCAGCAGCCAAGACGGGGTAGGGACAGGGGCTGGAAACACCATATATTTT; CDR3aa: CASSQDGVGTGAGNTIYF
d_gene: NA; abundance: NA; v_gene: TRBV5-6; j_gene: TRBJ2-4; CDR3nt: TGTGCCAGCAGCTTGGGGTCGGGGAAAAACATTCAGTACTTC; CDR3aa: CASSLGSGKNIQYF
d_gene: TRBD1; abundance: few; v_gene: TRBV19; j_gene: TRBJ1-5; CDR3nt: TGTGCCAGTAGTATGGACAGGGAGGTGGTACAGCCCCAGCATTTT; CDR3aa: CASSMDREVVQPQHF
d_gene: NA; abundance: NA; v_gene: TRBV18; j_gene: TRBJ1-3; CDR3nt: TGTGCCAGCTCACCTACACTCCCCTCGGGCTCTGGAAACACCATATATTTT; CDR3aa: CASSPTLPSGSGNTIYF
d_gene: NA; abundance: NA; v_gene: TRBV6-5; j_gene: TRBJ1-2; CDR3nt: TGTGCCAGCGCGTCAGTTCCGACCTACTATGGCTACATCTTC; CDR3aa: CASASVPTYYGYIF
d_gene: TRBD2; abundance: once; v_gene: TRBV5-1; j_gene: TRBJ2-7; CDR3nt: TGCGCCAGCAGCTTGGAAGGGACTAGCTTCGGTGAGCAGTACTTC; CDR3aa: CASSLEGTSFGEQYF
d_gene: TRBD1; abundance: NA; v_gene: TRBV6-5; j_gene: TRBJ1-2; CDR3nt: TGTGCCAGCAGTTTGACAGGGGGGGACTATGGCTACACCTTC; CDR3aa: CASSLTGGDYGYTF
d_gene: TRBD2; abundance: NA; v_gene: TRBV6-5; j_gene: TRBJ2-2; CDR3nt: TGTGCCAGCAGTTACTCCCTGGGGGGGGGCGGGGAGCTGTTTTTT; CDR3aa: CASSYSLGGGGELFF
d_gene: NA; abundance: once; v_gene: TRBV19; j_gene: TRBJ2-7; CDR3nt: TGTGCCAGTAGTGAGGGCGGGATCTACGAGCAGTACTTC; CDR3aa: CASSEGGIYEQYF
d_gene: TRBD2; abundance: NA; v_gene: TRBV19; j_gene: TRBJ2-2; CDR3nt: TGTGCCAGTAGGGTTCCTAGCGGGGGAGCGAACACCGGGGAGCTGTTTTTT; CDR3aa: CASRVPSGGANTGELFF
d_gene: TRBD1; abundance: NA; v_gene: TRBV3-1/TRBV3-2; j_gene: TRBJ1-1; CDR3nt: TGTGCCAGCAGCCCCCAGGGGGCCGGAATGAACACTGAAGCTTTCTTT; CDR3aa: CASSPQGAGMNTEAFF
d_gene: TRBD2; abundance: NA; v_gene: TRBV5-4; j_gene: TRBJ2-1; CDR3nt: TGTGCCAGCAGCTTGGCTGGGACTACCCTTACCAATGAGCAGTTCTTC; CDR3aa: CASSLAGTTLTNEQFF
d_gene: NA; abundance: NA; v_gene: TRBV10-2; j_gene: TRBJ1-2; CDR3nt: TGCGCCAGCAGTGCTACAGACTATGGCTACACCTTC; CDR3aa: CASSATDYGYTF
d_gene: NA; abundance: NA; v_gene: TRBV5-1; j_gene: TRBJ1-1; CDR3nt: TGCGCCAGCAGCCATCCTGACGGGTCTGAAGCTTTCTTT; CDR3aa: CASSHPDGSEAFF
d_gene: NA; abundance: once; v_gene: TRBV24-1; j_gene: TRBJ2-5; CDR3nt: TGTGCCACCAGTGATTTTTCCCCGGGGTCCTGGGAGACCCAGTACTTC; CDR3aa: CATSDFSPGSWETQYF